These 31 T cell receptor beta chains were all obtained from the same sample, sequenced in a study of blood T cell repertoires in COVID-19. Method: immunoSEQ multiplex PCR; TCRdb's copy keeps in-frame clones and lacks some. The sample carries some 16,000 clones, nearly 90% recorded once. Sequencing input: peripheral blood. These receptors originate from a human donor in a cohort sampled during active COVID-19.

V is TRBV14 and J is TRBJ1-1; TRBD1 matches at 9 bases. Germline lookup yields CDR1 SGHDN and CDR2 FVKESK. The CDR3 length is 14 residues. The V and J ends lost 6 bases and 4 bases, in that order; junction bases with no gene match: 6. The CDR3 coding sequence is TGTGCCAGCAGAACAGGGGGCTTAAGCACTGAAGCTTTCTTT. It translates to CASRTGGLSTEAFF.

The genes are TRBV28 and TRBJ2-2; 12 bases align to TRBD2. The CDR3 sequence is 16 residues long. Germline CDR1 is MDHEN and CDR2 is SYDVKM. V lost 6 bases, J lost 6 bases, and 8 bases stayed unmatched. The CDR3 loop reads CASRLAGGFSAGELFF. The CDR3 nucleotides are TGTGCCAGCAGGCTAGCGGGAGGGTTTTCCGCCGGGGAGCTGTTTTTT.

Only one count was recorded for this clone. DNA of the CDR3: TGTGCCATCAGGGCCGGGACAGGGATTGAAAAACTGTTTTTT. Amino acids: CAIRAGTGIEKLFF. This chain links TRBV10-3 with TRBJ1-4; TRBD1 matches 9 bases. CDR3 length equals 14 residues. Losses at the gene ends were 6 bases for V and 7 bases for J; bases not matched to a gene: 6. Germline V gives CDR1 ENHRY, CDR2 SYGVKD.

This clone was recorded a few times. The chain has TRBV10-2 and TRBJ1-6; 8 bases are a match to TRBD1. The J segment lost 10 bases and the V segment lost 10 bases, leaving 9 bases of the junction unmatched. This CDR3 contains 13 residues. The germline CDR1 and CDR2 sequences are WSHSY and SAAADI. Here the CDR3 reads CAIGQGHGSPLHF. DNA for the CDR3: TGCGCCATAGGACAGGGCCATGGATCACCCCTCCACTTT.

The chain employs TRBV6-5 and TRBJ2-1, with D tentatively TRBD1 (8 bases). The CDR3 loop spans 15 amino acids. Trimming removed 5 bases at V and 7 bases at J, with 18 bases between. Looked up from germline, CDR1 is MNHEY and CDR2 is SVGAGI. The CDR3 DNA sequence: TGTGCCAGCAGTACAGGGGGAGCGGGAACGAATGAGCAGTTCTTC. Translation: CASSTGGAGTNEQFF.

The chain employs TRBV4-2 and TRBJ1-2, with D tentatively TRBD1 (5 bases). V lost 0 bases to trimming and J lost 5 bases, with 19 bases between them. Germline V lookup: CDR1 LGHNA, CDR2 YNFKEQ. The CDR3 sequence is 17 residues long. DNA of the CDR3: TGTGCCAGCAGCCAAGACGGTGGGGCAGGGTCTGAGTATGGCTACACCTTC. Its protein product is CASSQDGGAGSEYGYTF.

This CDR3 is CASSVRDSAQVAQYF. CDR3 in DNA: TGTGCCAGCAGCGTCCGGGATAGCGCTCAAGTAGCCCAGTACTTC. The rearrangement uses TRBV9 and TRBJ2-5, with D possibly being TRBD2 (5 bases). CDR1 is SGDLS and CDR2 is YYNGEE in the germline V gene. V gave up 2 bases and J gave up 9 bases, with 20 bases separating them. The CDR3 runs to 15 residues. Supplemented by reference TRBV9 and TRBJ2-5, the full variable domain reads DSGVTQTPKHLITATGQRVTLRCSPRSGDLSVYWYQQSLDQGLQFLIQYYNGEERAKGNILERFSAQQFPDLHSELNLSSLELGDSALYFCASSVRDSAQVAQYFGPGTRLLVL.

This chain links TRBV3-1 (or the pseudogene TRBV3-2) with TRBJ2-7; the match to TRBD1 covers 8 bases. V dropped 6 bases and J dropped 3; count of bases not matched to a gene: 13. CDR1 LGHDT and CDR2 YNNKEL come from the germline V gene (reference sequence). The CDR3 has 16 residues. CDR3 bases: TGTGCCAGCAGTCACGGACAGGGATGGGCTAACTACGAGCAGTACTTC. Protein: CASSHGQGWANYEQYF.

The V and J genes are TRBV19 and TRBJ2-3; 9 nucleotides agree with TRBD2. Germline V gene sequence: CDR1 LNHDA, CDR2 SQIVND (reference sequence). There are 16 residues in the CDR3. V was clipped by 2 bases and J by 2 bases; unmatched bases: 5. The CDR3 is CASSIRAGGLTDTQYF. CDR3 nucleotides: TGTGCCAGTAGTATACGAGCGGGAGGCCTCACAGATACGCAGTATTTT. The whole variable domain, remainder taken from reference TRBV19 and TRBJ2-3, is DGGITQSPKYLFRKEGQNVTLSCEQNLNHDAMYWYRQDPGQGLRLIYYSQIVNDFQKGDIAEGYSVSREKKESFPLTVTSAQKNPTAFYLCASSIRAGGLTDTQYFGPGTRLTVL.

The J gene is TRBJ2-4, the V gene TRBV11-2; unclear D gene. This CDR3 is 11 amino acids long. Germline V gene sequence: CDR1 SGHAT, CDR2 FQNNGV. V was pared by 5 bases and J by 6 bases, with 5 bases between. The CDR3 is CASSTGNIQYF. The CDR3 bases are TGTGCCAGCAGCACCGGAAACATTCAGTACTTC.

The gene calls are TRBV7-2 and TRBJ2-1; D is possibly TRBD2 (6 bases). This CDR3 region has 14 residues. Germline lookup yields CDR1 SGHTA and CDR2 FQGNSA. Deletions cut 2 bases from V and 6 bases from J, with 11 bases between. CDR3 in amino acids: CASSLSGLLNEQFF. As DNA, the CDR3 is TGTGCCAGCAGCTTAAGCGGGTTACTCAATGAGCAGTTCTTC.

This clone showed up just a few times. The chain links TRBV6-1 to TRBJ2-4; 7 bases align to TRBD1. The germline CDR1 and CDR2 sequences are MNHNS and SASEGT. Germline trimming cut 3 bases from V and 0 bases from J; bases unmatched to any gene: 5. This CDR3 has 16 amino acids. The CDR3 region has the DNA TGTGCCAGCAGTGAGCCGGGACAGCTAGCCAAAAACATTCAGTACTTC. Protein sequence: CASSEPGQLAKNIQYF.

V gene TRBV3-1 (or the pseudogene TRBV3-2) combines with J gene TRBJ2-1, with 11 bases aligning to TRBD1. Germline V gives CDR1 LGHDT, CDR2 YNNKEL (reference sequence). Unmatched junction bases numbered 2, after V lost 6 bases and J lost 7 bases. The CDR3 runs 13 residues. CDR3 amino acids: CASRGTGGNEQFF. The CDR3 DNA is TGTGCCAGCAGAGGGACAGGGGGTAATGAGCAGTTCTTC.

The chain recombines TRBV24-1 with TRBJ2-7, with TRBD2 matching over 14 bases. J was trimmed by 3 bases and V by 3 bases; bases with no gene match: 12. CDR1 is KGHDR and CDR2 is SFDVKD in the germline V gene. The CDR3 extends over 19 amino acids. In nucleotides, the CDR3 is TGTGCCACCAGTGATCCGGGGACTAGCGGGAGTACCTCTTTCTACGAGCAGTACTTC. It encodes CATSDPGTSGSTSFYEQYF.

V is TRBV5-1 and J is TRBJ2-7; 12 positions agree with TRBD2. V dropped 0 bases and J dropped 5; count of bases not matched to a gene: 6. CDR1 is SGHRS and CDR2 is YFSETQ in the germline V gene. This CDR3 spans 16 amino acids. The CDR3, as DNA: TGCGCCAGCAGCTTGGGACTAGCGGGAGCCCTCCACGAGCAGTACTTC. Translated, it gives CASSLGLAGALHEQYF.

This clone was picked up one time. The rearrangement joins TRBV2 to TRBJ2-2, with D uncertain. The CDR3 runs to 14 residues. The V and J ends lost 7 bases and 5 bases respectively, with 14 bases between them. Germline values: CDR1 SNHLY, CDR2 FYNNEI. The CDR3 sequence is CASTPHRETGELFF. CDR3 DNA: TGTGCCAGCACCCCCCACAGAGAGACCGGGGAGCTGTTTTTT. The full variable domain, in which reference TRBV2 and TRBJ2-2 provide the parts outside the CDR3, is EPEVTQTPSHQVTQMGQEVILRCVPISNHLYFYWYRQILGQKVEFLVSFYNNEISEKSEIFDDQFSVERPDGSNFTLKIRSTKLEDSAMYFCASTPHRETGELFFGEGSRLTVL.

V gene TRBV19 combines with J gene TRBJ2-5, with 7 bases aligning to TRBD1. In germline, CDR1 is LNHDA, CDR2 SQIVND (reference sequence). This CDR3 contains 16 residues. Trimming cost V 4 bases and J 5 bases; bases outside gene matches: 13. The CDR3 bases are TGTGCCAGTAGTACCACCCGGGACAGCCCCCGGGAGACCCAGTACTTC. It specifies CASSTTRDSPRETQYF.

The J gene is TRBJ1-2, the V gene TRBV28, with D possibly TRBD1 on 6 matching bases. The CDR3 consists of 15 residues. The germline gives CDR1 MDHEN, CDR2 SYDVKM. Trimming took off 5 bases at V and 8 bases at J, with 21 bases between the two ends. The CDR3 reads CASSPNRVGSSGYTF. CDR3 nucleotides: TGTGCCAGCAGTCCCAACAGGGTTGGAAGCTCCGGCTACACCTTC.

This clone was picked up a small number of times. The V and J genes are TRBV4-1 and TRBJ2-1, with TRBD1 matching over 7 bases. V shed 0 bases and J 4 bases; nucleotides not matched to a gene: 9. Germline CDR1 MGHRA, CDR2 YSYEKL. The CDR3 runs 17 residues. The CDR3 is CASSQEPTGAIYNEQFF. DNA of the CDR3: TGCGCCAGCAGCCAAGAGCCCACAGGGGCTATTTACAATGAGCAGTTCTTC.

The CDR3 is CASSDQDSYEQYF. The CDR3 coding sequence is TGCGCCAGCAGTGATCAGGACTCCTACGAGCAGTACTTC. The V call is TRBV10-1, the J call TRBJ2-7; no definite D call. CDR3 length equals 13 residues. The germline V gene encodes CDR1 WNHNN and CDR2 SYGVQD (reference sequence). Trimming took off 3 bases at V and 0 bases at J, with 6 bases between the two ends.

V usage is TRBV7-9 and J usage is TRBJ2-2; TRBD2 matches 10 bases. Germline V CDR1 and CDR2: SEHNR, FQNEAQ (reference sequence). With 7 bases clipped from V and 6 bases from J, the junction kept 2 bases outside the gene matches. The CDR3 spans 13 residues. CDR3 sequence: CASNLAGAGELFF. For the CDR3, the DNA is TGTGCCAGCAACCTAGCGGGAGCCGGGGAGCTGTTTTTT.

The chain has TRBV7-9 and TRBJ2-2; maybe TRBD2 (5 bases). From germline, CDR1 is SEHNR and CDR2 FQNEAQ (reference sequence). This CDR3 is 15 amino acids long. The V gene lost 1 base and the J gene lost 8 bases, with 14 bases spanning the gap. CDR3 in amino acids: CASSLVSGLQGELFF. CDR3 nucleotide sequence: TGTGCCAGCAGCTTAGTATCAGGACTCCAAGGGGAGCTGTTTTTT.

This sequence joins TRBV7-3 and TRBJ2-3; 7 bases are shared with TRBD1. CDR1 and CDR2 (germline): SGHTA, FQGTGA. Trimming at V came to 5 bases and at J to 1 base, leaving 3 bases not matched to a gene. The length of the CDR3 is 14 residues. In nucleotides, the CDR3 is TGTGCCAGCAGCCCCGGACAGGGCACAGATACGCAGTATTTT. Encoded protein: CASSPGQGTDTQYF.

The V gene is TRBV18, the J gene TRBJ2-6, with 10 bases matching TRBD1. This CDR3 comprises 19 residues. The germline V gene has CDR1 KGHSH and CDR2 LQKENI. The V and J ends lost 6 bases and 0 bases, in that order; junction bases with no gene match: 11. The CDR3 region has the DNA TGTGCCAGCTCCAAGGCCCCGGGACAGGGGCTCTCTGGGGCCAACGTCCTGACTTTC. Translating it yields CASSKAPGQGLSGANVLTF.

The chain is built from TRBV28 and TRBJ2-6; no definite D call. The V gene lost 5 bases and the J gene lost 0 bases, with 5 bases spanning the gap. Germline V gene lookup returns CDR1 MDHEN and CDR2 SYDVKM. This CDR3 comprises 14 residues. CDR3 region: CASSVSSGANVLTF. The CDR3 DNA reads TGTGCCAGCAGTGTCAGCTCTGGGGCCAACGTCCTGACTTTC.

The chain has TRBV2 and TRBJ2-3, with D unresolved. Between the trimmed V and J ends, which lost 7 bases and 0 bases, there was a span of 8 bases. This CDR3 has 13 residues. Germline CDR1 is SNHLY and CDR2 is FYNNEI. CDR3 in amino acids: CASTVESTDTQYF. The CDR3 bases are TGTGCCAGCACCGTGGAGAGCACAGATACGCAGTATTTT.

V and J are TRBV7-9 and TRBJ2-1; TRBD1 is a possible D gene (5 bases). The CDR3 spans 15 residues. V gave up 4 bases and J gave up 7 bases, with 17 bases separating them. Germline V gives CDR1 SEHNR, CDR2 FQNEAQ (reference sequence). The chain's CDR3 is CASSSSRGYRNEQFF. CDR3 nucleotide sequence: TGTGCCAGCAGCTCTAGTAGGGGCTACAGGAATGAGCAGTTCTTC.

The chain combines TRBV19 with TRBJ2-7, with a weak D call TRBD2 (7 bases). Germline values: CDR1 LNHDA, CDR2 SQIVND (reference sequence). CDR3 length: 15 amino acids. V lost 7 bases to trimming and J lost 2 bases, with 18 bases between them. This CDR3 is CASTRTTGGPYEQYF. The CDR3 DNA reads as TGTGCCAGTACCCGAACCACCGGGGGGCCCTACGAGCAGTACTTC.

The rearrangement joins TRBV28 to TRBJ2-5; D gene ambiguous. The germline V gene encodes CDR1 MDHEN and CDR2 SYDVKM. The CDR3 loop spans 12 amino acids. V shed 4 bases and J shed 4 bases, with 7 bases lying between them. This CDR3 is CASSSRRETQYF. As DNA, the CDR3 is TGTGCCAGCAGTTCGCGGAGAGAGACCCAGTACTTC.

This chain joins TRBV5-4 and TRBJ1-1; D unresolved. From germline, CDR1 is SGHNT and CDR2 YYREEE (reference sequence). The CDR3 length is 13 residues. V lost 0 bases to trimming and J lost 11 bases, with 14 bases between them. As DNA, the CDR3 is TGTGCCAGCAGCTTGGCGGGGTCCCCTGGGGCTTTCTTT. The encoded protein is CASSLAGSPGAFF. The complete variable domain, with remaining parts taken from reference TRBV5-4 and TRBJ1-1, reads ETGVTQSPTHLIKTRGQQVTLRCSSQSGHNTVSWYQQALGQGPQFIFQYYREEENGRGNFPPRFSGLQFPNYSSELNVNALELDDSALYLCASSLAGSPGAFFGQGTRLTVV.

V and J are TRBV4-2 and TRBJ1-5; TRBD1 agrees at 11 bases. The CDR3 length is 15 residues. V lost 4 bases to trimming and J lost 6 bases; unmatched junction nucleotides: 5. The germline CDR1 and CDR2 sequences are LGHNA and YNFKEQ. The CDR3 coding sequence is TGTGCCAGCAGCCCCGGACAGGGGGCTAGTCAGCCCCAGCATTTT. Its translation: CASSPGQGASQPQHF.